The clone carrying this T cell receptor beta chain was recorded once. As yet, its antigen is unknown. This sample was included in a study of long-term antiretroviral therapy in people with HIV. Study results and caveats: The data indicate that diversity increased after ART but remained below transplant donor controls. Dominance of pre-ART expanded clones persisted, fluctuating and often declining after ART.

They ran version v3.0 of the immunoSEQ assay at survey level. Libraries were prepared by immunoSEQ multiplex PCR; TCRdb keeps only in-frame clonotypes and omits some of them. The sample has about 25,000 clones; more than 80% are singletons. Held in samples before DNA extraction were roughly 0.95-11 million cryopreserved PBMC. V dropped 8 bases and J dropped 2; count of bases not matched to a gene: 7. This CDR3 region has 14 residues. CDR1 and CDR2 from the germline V gene are LNHDA and SQIVND (reference sequence). Specimen: unsorted PBMCs, collected 7.6 years after starting antiretroviral therapy. This clonotype was obtained from a woman in her thirties or forties with HIV. J is TRBJ1-1 and V is TRBV19, with 8 bases matching TRBD1. The CDR3 DNA reads TGTGCCAGTGCGTGGACAGGGACAAACACTGAAGCTTTCTTT. Translated: CASAWTGTNTEAFF.